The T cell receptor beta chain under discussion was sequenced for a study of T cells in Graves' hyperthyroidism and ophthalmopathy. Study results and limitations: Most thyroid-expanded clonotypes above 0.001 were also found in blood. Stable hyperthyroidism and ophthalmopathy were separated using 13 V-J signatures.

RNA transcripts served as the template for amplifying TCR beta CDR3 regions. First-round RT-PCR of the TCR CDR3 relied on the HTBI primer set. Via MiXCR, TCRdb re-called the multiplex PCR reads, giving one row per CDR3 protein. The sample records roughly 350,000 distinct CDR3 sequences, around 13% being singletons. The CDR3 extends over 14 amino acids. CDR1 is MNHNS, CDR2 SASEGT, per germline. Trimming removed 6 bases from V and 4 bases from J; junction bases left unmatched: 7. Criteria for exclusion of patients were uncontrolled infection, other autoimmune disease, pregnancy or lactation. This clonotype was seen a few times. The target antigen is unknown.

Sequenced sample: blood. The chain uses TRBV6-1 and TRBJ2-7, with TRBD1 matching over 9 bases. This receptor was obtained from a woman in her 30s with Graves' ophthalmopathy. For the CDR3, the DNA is TGTGCCAGCAGGAAACGACAGGGGGTTTACGAGCAGTACTTC. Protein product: CASRKRQGVYEQYF.